The clone carrying this T cell receptor (beta chain) was seen a few times. The data were obtained in a study of blood T cell repertoires in COVID-19. Overall study context: Researchers got acute and convalescent COVID-19 samples from the United States, Italy and Spain. PBMCs, B-cell-depleted T cells, or T cells were the source of the cDNA or gDNA that made up the material.

V lost 8 bases, J lost 5 bases, and 9 bases lay in between. The germline V gene has CDR1 LNHDA and CDR2 SQIVND (reference sequence). CDR3 length: 12 residues. Authors' processing steps: The authors estimated nucleated cell counts from reference gene primer amplification. TCRdb keeps only in-frame clones here, not all; method: immunoSEQ multiplex PCR. That table gives V, J and clone size, and the DNA gave D and trimming. The sample yields tens of thousands of clones, roughly 78% seen once. The chain uses TRBV19 and TRBJ2-2; D gene unclear. The TCR comes from a man in his sixties with acute or convalescent COVID-19. Sequencing was performed on peripheral blood. CDR3 residues: CASSFITGELFF. The CDR3 DNA follows: TGTGCCAGTTCGTTTATAACCGGGGAGCTGTTTTTT.